Listed here are 24 T cell receptor beta chains from one sample, sequenced in a study of shared T cell receptors in the human thymus (dated by TCRdb to the early 2020s). Library method: the immunoSEQ multiplex PCR assay. TCRdb stores this immuneACCESS table with in-frame sequences only. Part of the clones is absent; in the studies checked, under half of the shortfall reflects unresolved V genes, and no reason is known for the rest. This sample is represented by 450,000 to 650,000 clones; approximately 80% of them were singletons. The ten largest clones capture approximately 0.013% of the sample. This same sample was also part of a study on human thymus T cells.

The sample taken for sequencing was thymocytes. The receptors originated from a boy under three years old with a congenital heart defect. Donor details come from another sample of the same person, matched by shared clones.

The chain recombines TRBV2 with TRBJ1-5; D remains ambiguous. The V gene's germline CDR1 is SNHLY and CDR2 FYNNEI. The CDR3 length is 14 residues. Trimming removed 4 bases at V and 0 bases at J, with 7 bases between. CDR3 in amino acids: CASSADISNQPQHF. The CDR3 bases are TGTGCCAGCAGTGCCGACATTAGCAATCAGCCCCAGCATTTT.

The genes are TRBV6-4 and TRBJ1-2; weak D call: TRBD1 (5 bases). CDR3 length equals 15 residues. Trimming removed 1 base from V and 8 bases from J, with 17 bases in between. CDR1 is MRHNA and CDR2 is SNTAGT in the germline V gene. CDR3 DNA sequence: TGTGCCAGCAGTGACTTTTGGCCAGGGAAAGACGGCTACACCTTC. It yields the protein CASSDFWPGKDGYTF.

The chain employs TRBV11-2 and TRBJ2-7; 7 bases align to TRBD1. This CDR3 is 14 amino acids long. Germline V lookup: CDR1 SGHAT, CDR2 FQNNGV. V dropped 3 bases and J dropped 1; count of bases not matched to a gene: 3. The CDR3 bases are TGTGCCAGCAGCTTTGGGGACAGATCCTACGAGCAGTACTTC. This sequence encodes CASSFGDRSYEQYF.

V is TRBV15 and J is TRBJ2-2, with 9 nucleotides matching TRBD1. The germline gives CDR1 LNHNV, CDR2 YYDKDF (reference sequence). The CDR3 spans 20 residues. Trimming took 2 bases from V and 2 from J; bases not matched to a gene: 15. The CDR3 sequence is CATSRSRQGVGGPNTGELFF. CDR3 sequence (DNA): TGTGCCACCAGCAGATCGAGACAGGGGGTTGGGGGGCCTAACACCGGGGAGCTGTTTTTT.

The V call is TRBV30, the J call TRBJ2-2; 11 bases map to TRBD2. Germline lookup yields CDR1 GTSNPN and CDR2 SVGIG (reference sequence). Germline trimming cut 4 bases from V and 8 bases from J; bases unmatched to any gene: 6. This CDR3 contains 14 residues. The CDR3 loop is CAWILAGGGGELFF. CDR3 DNA sequence: TGTGCCTGGATCCTAGCGGGAGGTGGGGGGGAGCTGTTTTTT.

The V call is TRBV27, the J call TRBJ1-1, with D hard to call. This CDR3 contains 12 residues. CDR1 MNHEY and CDR2 SMNVEV come from the germline V gene (reference sequence). V was cut by 4 bases and J by 0 bases, with 3 bases left in between. In nucleotides, the CDR3 is TGTGCCAGCAGTTCCGTGAACACTGAAGCTTTCTTT. As protein: CASSSVNTEAFF.

This clone was counted only a few times. The CDR3 loop reads CASSLGLPLSYEQYF. In DNA, the CDR3 is TGCGCCAGCAGCTTGGGACTACCCCTCTCCTACGAGCAGTACTTC. This chain connects TRBV5-1 to TRBJ2-7, with D perhaps TRBD2 (5 bases). The germline gives CDR1 SGHRS, CDR2 YFSETQ. This CDR3 region has 15 residues. V lost 0 bases to trimming and J lost 0 bases, with 10 bases between them.

The table lists this clone with a few counts. This chain uses TRBV19 with TRBJ2-7, with D possibly TRBD1 on 6 matching bases. This CDR3 has 15 residues. Trimming removed 5 bases at V and 3 bases at J, with 17 bases between. The germline V gene has CDR1 LNHDA and CDR2 SQIVND (reference sequence). The CDR3, as DNA: TGTGCCAGTAGTGTTACAGGGCCAGGGAACTACGAGCAGTACTTC. This translates into CASSVTGPGNYEQYF.

The V call is TRBV5-4, the J call TRBJ2-5; no clear D. With 2 bases removed from V and 2 bases from J, the gap between germline ends came to 10 bases. CDR3 length: 14 residues. Looked up from germline, CDR1 is SGHNT and CDR2 is YYREEE (reference sequence). The CDR3 sequence: CASSFPEPQETQYF. CDR3 in DNA: TGTGCCAGCAGCTTCCCAGAACCGCAAGAGACCCAGTACTTC.

The J gene is TRBJ2-3, the V gene TRBV14, with a possible D match to TRBD1 (6 bases). This CDR3 has 14 residues. The V and J ends lost 3 bases and 5 bases respectively, with 12 bases between them. Germline V gene sequence: CDR1 SGHDN, CDR2 FVKESK. The CDR3 sequence is CASSQTRDIDTQYF. The CDR3 coding sequence is TGTGCCAGCAGCCAGACACGGGACATAGATACGCAGTATTTT. Variable domain in full (rest from reference TRBV14 and TRBJ2-3): EAGVTQFPSHSVIEKGQTVTLRCDPISGHDNLYWYRRVMGKEIKFLLHFVKESKQDESGMPNNRFLAERTGGTYSTLKVQPAELEDSGVYFCASSQTRDIDTQYFGPGTRLTVL.

The gene calls are TRBV7-6 and TRBJ2-7; 11 nucleotides agree with TRBD2. Germline CDR1 and CDR2: SGHVS and FNYEAQ. The CDR3 runs to 14 residues. The V segment lost 5 bases and the J segment 5 bases; nucleotides outside the gene matches: 5. CDR3 bases: TGTGCCAGCAGCCCTAGCGGGAGGATCCACGAGCAGTACTTC. The encoded protein is CASSPSGRIHEQYF.

This clone was observed a few times. The V and J genes are TRBV29-1 and TRBJ2-1; D is possibly TRBD2 (6 bases). Between the trimmed V and J ends, which lost 6 bases and 1 base, there was a span of 13 bases. Germline V lookup: CDR1 SQVTM, CDR2 ANQGSEA. The CDR3 is 14 residues long. CDR3 amino acids: CSVQGLLSYNEQFF. CDR3 nucleotides: TGCAGCGTACAAGGACTATTATCCTACAATGAGCAGTTCTTC.

V and J are TRBV6-4 and TRBJ2-7, with TRBD2 matching over 10 bases. Germline V lookup: CDR1 MRHNA, CDR2 SNTAGT. Trimming took 3 bases from V and 5 from J; bases not matched to a gene: 16. The CDR3 covers 18 residues. CDR3 sequence (DNA): TGTGCCAGCAGTGAGGAGGGGTACCCAGCGGGAGGGCTGGACGAGCAGTACTTC. This sequence encodes CASSEEGYPAGGLDEQYF.

The chain recombines TRBV25-1 with TRBJ2-1, with D unclear. In germline, CDR1 is MGHDK, CDR2 SYGVNS. V dropped 3 bases and J dropped 5 bases, with 2 bases sitting between them. The CDR3 extends over 11 amino acids. CDR3 coding DNA: TGTGCCAGCAGTGATAACAATGAGCAGTTCTTC. Translating gives CASSDNNEQFF.

The chain carries TRBV10-3 and TRBJ2-1; 10 nucleotides align to TRBD2. This CDR3 region has 13 residues. V was clipped by 10 bases and J by 7 bases; unmatched bases: 7. Germline lookup yields CDR1 ENHRY and CDR2 SYGVKD. Here the CDR3 reads CATFSGRKNEQFF. The CDR3 DNA sequence: TGTGCCACCTTTAGCGGGAGGAAGAATGAGCAGTTCTTC.

The chain has TRBV27 and TRBJ2-7, with 9 bases fitting TRBD1. Germline lookup yields CDR1 MNHEY and CDR2 SMNVEV (reference sequence). Trimming took 6 bases from V and 6 from J; bases not matched to a gene: 6. This CDR3 spans 13 amino acids. The CDR3 protein is CASRNTGGVEQYF. CDR3 DNA: TGTGCCAGCAGAAATACAGGGGGCGTCGAGCAGTACTTC.

V gene TRBV27 combines with J gene TRBJ1-1; D is ambiguous. This CDR3 is 15 amino acids long. The V and J ends lost 5 bases and 0 bases respectively, with 13 bases between them. Per the germline V gene, CDR1 is MNHEY and CDR2 is SMNVEV (reference sequence). CDR3 in DNA: TGTGCCAGCAGTCCAGTCTGGGAGATGAACACTGAAGCTTTCTTT. It encodes CASSPVWEMNTEAFF.

A few counts support this clone. This sequence joins TRBV5-8 and TRBJ1-1, with D possibly being TRBD1 (6 bases). CDR1 SGHTS and CDR2 YDEGEE come from the germline V gene. V gave up 4 bases and J gave up 1 base, with 17 bases separating them. This CDR3 has 16 residues. The CDR3 coding sequence is TGTGCCAGCAGCCTCGAAGGAACAGGGTCGAACACTGAAGCTTTCTTT. Protein product: CASSLEGTGSNTEAFF.

The chain is built from TRBV28 and TRBJ2-7; no clear D gene. Germline CDR1 reads MDHEN; CDR2 reads SYDVKM. V lost 4 bases and J lost 6, with 13 bases in between. The CDR3 runs to 13 residues. CDR3 sequence (DNA): TGTGCCAGCAGTTCTCCACGAGGTGGCGAGCAGTACTTC. Its translation: CASSSPRGGEQYF.

The chain joins TRBV5-1 to TRBJ2-5; D is unresolved. Germline V CDR1 and CDR2: SGHRS, YFSETQ. The CDR3 length is 17 residues. V gave up 2 bases and J gave up 5 bases, with 22 bases separating them. CDR3 DNA sequence: TGCGCCAGCAGCTTAAGAGACTCAACCGGAGTAAGGGAGACCCAGTACTTC. Protein sequence: CASSLRDSTGVRETQYF.

This clone was found a few times. The rearrangement joins TRBV4-3 to TRBJ2-1; 11 bases map to TRBD2. J lost 5 bases, V lost 2 bases, and 8 bases had no gene match. The CDR3 has 17 amino acids. In germline, CDR1 is LGHNA, CDR2 YSLEER. Here the CDR3 reads CASSQYSGGLADNEQFF. DNA for the CDR3: TGCGCCAGCAGCCAATACAGTGGGGGACTAGCGGACAATGAGCAGTTCTTC.

V usage is TRBV4-1 and J usage is TRBJ1-2, with D hard to call. Trimming cost V 4 bases and J 1 base, with 22 bases left between them. CDR1 is MGHRA, CDR2 YSYEKL, per germline. There are 18 residues in the CDR3. Here the CDR3 DNA reads TGCGCCAGCAGCCCTCCCGAAGCCGAGTGTGGGCTTAACTATGGCTACACCTTC. Translation: CASSPPEAECGLNYGYTF.

V gene TRBV30 combines with J gene TRBJ2-7, with 9 bases fitting TRBD2. V shed 5 bases and J 2 bases; nucleotides not matched to a gene: 7. CDR1 and CDR2 (germline): GTSNPN, SVGIG (reference sequence). The CDR3 is 14 amino acids. CDR3 sequence (DNA): TGTGCCTGGCAAATAGCGGGAGAGACCTACGAGCAGTACTTC. Encoded protein: CAWQIAGETYEQYF. The whole variable domain, remainder taken from reference TRBV30 and TRBJ2-7, is SQTIHQWPATLVQPVGSPLSLECTVEGTSNPNLYWYRQAAGRGLQLLFYSVGIGQISSEVPQNLSASRPQDRQFILSSKKLLLSDSGFYLCAWQIAGETYEQYFGPGTRLTVT.

The J gene is TRBJ2-7, the V gene TRBV7-9; 8 positions match TRBD2. CDR3 length: 13 amino acids. Looked up from germline, CDR1 is SEHNR and CDR2 is FQNEAQ (reference sequence). Germline trimming cut 11 bases from V and 10 bases from J; bases unmatched to any gene: 16. CDR3 in amino acids: CAAHDAGGEAQYF. CDR3 DNA: TGTGCCGCCCACGACGCGGGAGGCGAGGCCCAGTACTTC.